This is a list of T cell receptor beta chains from one sample in a study of shared clonotypes between healthy human individuals. Sequencing was performed with immunoSEQ multiplex PCR; in TCRdb, only in-frame clones are kept and a portion is missing. This table has millions of clones, around 94% appearing once. Source material: naive CD4+ T cells sorted from blood. The receptors shown here come from a man between 18 and 29 years old in good health. Each CDR3 is given with its conserved first and last residue. A D gene is named only where the DNA matches it firmly. Clone size is not always given. Where it is, it says once, few, many or a class for expanded clones.

TGCGCCAGCAGCCGGGCTTTGACTATCTACGAGCAGTACTTC	CASSRALTIYEQYF	NA	TRBV10-2	NA	TRBJ2-7
TGTGCCAGCTCACCGGGGACCCCGAAGATTGAACTGTTTTTT	CASSPGTPKIELFF	NA	TRBV18	NA	TRBJ1-4
TGCGCCAGCAGCTTGGAGGGGACAGGACTGATCGGCTACACCTTC	CASSLEGTGLIGYTF	TRBD1	TRBV5-1	NA	TRBJ1-2
TGCGCCAGCAGCTTGGAGGGCGGAAATTCACCCCTCCACTTT	CASSLEGGNSPLHF	NA	TRBV5-1	NA	TRBJ1-6
TGTGCCATCAGAGGGGACCCCTTCTCCTACGAGCAGTACTTC	CAIRGDPFSYEQYF	NA	TRBV10-3	NA	TRBJ2-7
TGTGCCAGCAGTGACAGTTCCTTAACTAATGAAAAACTGTTTTTT	CASSDSSLTNEKLFF	NA	TRBV2	NA	TRBJ1-4
TGCGCCAGCAGCCTCTTATCAGGGAGTATGAACACTGAAGCTTTCTTT	CASSLLSGSMNTEAFF	NA	TRBV5-1	NA	TRBJ1-1
TGTGCCAGCAGTCTCGGACACGGTACGCAGTATTTT	CASSLGHGTQYF	NA	TRBV28	once	TRBJ2-3
TGCGCCAGCAGCCAAGGGACGACTAGCGGATACACAGATACGCAGTATTTT	CASSQGTTSGYTDTQYF	TRBD2	TRBV4-3	NA	TRBJ2-3
TGCGCCAGCAGCCAAGGAGAAGGGACTTTTCAGCCCCAGCATTTT	CASSQGEGTFQPQHF	NA	TRBV4-1	once	TRBJ1-5
TGCGCCAGCAGCTTGGTAGCAGATCATCCCGGGGAGCTGTTTTTT	CASSLVADHPGELFF	NA	TRBV5-1	NA	TRBJ2-2
TGTGCCAGCAGTGGGGAAAGAGTGGCTTTCTTT	CASSGERVAFF	NA	TRBV6-6	once	TRBJ1-1
TGTGCCAGCAGTGGAGACAGGGGTACCATGAACACTGAAGCTTTCTTT	CASSGDRGTMNTEAFF	TRBD1	TRBV27	NA	TRBJ1-1
TGTGCCAGCAGAGAATTAGGGGTACGCACTGAAGCTTTCTTT	CASRELGVRTEAFF	NA	TRBV7-2	once	TRBJ1-1
TGTGCCAGCAGCTTAGTTCAGGGGGCTGACTATGGCTACACCTTC	CASSLVQGADYGYTF	TRBD1	TRBV7-2	NA	TRBJ1-2
TGCGCCAGCAGCACGGACAGGGGGTCGACCACTGAAGCTTTCTTT	CASSTDRGSTTEAFF	TRBD1	TRBV5-1	once	TRBJ1-1
TGTGCCAGCAGCTTTGGGGGATCCGGATACGAGCAGTACTTC	CASSFGGSGYEQYF	NA	TRBV11-2	NA	TRBJ2-7
TGTGCCAGCAGTGAGGCCCAGGGGAATTCACCCCTCCACTTT	CASSEAQGNSPLHF	NA	TRBV2	NA	TRBJ1-6
TGTGCCAGCAGCCAAGAAGGGACTAGCGGCTCTGATACGCAGTATTTT	CASSQEGTSGSDTQYF	TRBD2	TRBV4-2	NA	TRBJ2-3
TGCAGCGTTGCGAGCTTTACAGACTACGAGCAGTACTTC	CSVASFTDYEQYF	NA	TRBV29-1	NA	TRBJ2-7
TGTGCCAGCAGGCAGACAGGGGTCGAGACCCAGTACTTC	CASRQTGVETQYF	TRBD1	TRBV2	NA	TRBJ2-5
TGTGCCAGTAGTCTAGCGGGAGCGAGGCAAGAGACCCAGTACTTC	CASSLAGARQETQYF	TRBD2	TRBV19	NA	TRBJ2-5
TGTGCCAGCAGTTCCGACGGACCGGCCGTTGAAGCTTTCTTT	CASSSDGPAVEAFF	NA	TRBV6-5	NA	TRBJ1-1
TGTGCCAGCAGTCGGGGCCGGGACAGGGAATACGAGCAGTACTTC	CASSRGRDREYEQYF	TRBD1	TRBV28	NA	TRBJ2-7
TGTGCCTGGAGGGGGACGGTCAATCAGCCCCAGCATTTT	CAWRGTVNQPQHF	NA	TRBV30	NA	TRBJ1-5
TGCGCCAGCAGCCAAGATCTGGCAGCTAATAATTCACCCCTCCACTTT	CASSQDLAANNSPLHF	NA	TRBV4-3	NA	TRBJ1-6
TGTGCCAGCAGTGTACTACAGGGGACGGACTCACCCCTCCACTTT	CASSVLQGTDSPLHF	TRBD1	TRBV28	NA	TRBJ1-6
TGTGCCAGCAGTGATGGGTGGGAAGGGACCCAGTACTTC	CASSDGWEGTQYF	NA	TRBV6-1	NA	TRBJ2-5
TGTGCCTGGAGCCGGACTAGTGTGAATGAGCAGTTCTTC	CAWSRTSVNEQFF	TRBD2	TRBV30	NA	TRBJ2-1
TGTGCCAGCAGTCCCCTGACAGGGAACACTGAAGCTTTCTTT	CASSPLTGNTEAFF	NA	TRBV28	NA	TRBJ1-1
TGTGCCAGTAGTATCCCGGGACAGGGGGCAGATACGCAGTATTTT	CASSIPGQGADTQYF	TRBD1	TRBV19	NA	TRBJ2-3
TGTGCCAGCAGCCAAGTTGGGTTCCCGGGAAGGGACGCTTTCTTT	CASSQVGFPGRDAFF	NA	TRBV14	NA	TRBJ1-1
TGTGCCAGCAGCCTGCCGGGACAGGGAAATTCACCCCTCCACTTT	CASSLPGQGNSPLHF	TRBD1	TRBV7-9	few	TRBJ1-6
TGTGCCAGCTCACCAGTTGAGGGGAATTCACCCCTCCACTTT	CASSPVEGNSPLHF	NA	TRBV18	NA	TRBJ1-6
TGCAGCGGGAGGACAGGGGAAATCACCGGGGAGCTGTTTTTT	CSGRTGEITGELFF	TRBD1	TRBV29-1	NA	TRBJ2-2
TGTGCCTGGAGTGTTTTGCTGAACTCTGGGGCCAACGTCCTGACTTTC	CAWSVLLNSGANVLTF	NA	TRBV30	NA	TRBJ2-6
TGCGCCAGCAGCGGAACAGGGGGCAGGGAGACCCAGTACTTC	CASSGTGGRETQYF	TRBD1	TRBV5-1	NA	TRBJ2-5
TGTGCCAGCAGACCCGAGGGGCGGGGCCAAGAGACCCAGTACTTC	CASRPEGRGQETQYF	NA	TRBV7-2	NA	TRBJ2-5
TGTGCCAGCGGATCCGGGACAGGGCGATACGAGCAGTACTTC	CASGSGTGRYEQYF	TRBD1	TRBV28	NA	TRBJ2-7
TGTGCCAGCAGCTTAGATTCGGGGGAAAGGTACGAGCAGTACTTC	CASSLDSGERYEQYF	NA	TRBV7-2	NA	TRBJ2-7
TGTGCCAGCATCGAAACAGCAAATCAGCCCCAGCATTTT	CASIETANQPQHF	NA	TRBV6-6	NA	TRBJ1-5
TGTGCCAGCAGTCTCTCGGACCGAGGGAGGGAGACCCAGTACTTC	CASSLSDRGRETQYF	NA	TRBV28	NA	TRBJ2-5
TGTGCCAGCAGCAACCGGGGAAGCCCCTACGAGCAGTACTTC	CASSNRGSPYEQYF	NA	TRBV21-1	NA	TRBJ2-7
TGTGCCAGCAGCCACAAAAACACTGAAGCTTTCTTT	CASSHKNTEAFF	NA	TRBV7-6	NA	TRBJ1-1
TGTGCCAGCAGTGAAGGCGCAGGGCCTATGAACACTGAAGCTTTCTTT	CASSEGAGPMNTEAFF	NA	TRBV6-1	once	TRBJ1-1
TGTGCCAGTAGTGTTAGTATGAACACTGAAGCTTTCTTT	CASSVSMNTEAFF	NA	TRBV19	NA	TRBJ1-1
TGTGCCAGCAGTGAAGGTTACAGGCTAAATCAGCCCCAGCATTTT	CASSEGYRLNQPQHF	NA	TRBV6-1	NA	TRBJ1-5
TGTGCCAGCAGTTTAAATAGCGGGGCGGAGTTCTTC	CASSLNSGAEFF	TRBD2	TRBV27	NA	TRBJ2-1
TGTGCCAGCTCACCTGACAGTAACTATGGCTACACCTTC	CASSPDSNYGYTF	NA	TRBV18	NA	TRBJ1-2
TGCGCCAGCAGCCAAGAGACCGGCGGGGGTAATGAAAAACTGTTTTTT	CASSQETGGGNEKLFF	NA	TRBV4-3	NA	TRBJ1-4
TGTGCCAGCAGTGAGTACGATACGCAGTATTTT	CASSEYDTQYF	NA	TRBV2	NA	TRBJ2-3
TGTGCCAGCAGCGGTCCTACTAGCGGGAAGACAGATACGCAGTATTTT	CASSGPTSGKTDTQYF	TRBD2	TRBV5-6	once	TRBJ2-3
TGTGCCAGTACATCGGGGAGCCTGGGTTATGGCTACACCTTC	CASTSGSLGYGYTF	NA	TRBV19	NA	TRBJ1-2
TGCGCCAGCAGCCGTGTTGGCGGGAGGGGGAATGAGCAGTTCTTC	CASSRVGGRGNEQFF	TRBD2	TRBV4-1	NA	TRBJ2-1